This is a list of T cell receptor beta chains from one sample in a study of radiation and T cells in renal cell carcinoma. Method: immunoSEQ multiplex PCR; TCRdb's copy keeps in-frame clones and lacks some. This repertoire shows about 58,000 clones, around 78% found once; its top ten account for roughly 7%. The sample consisted of blood, taken from a patient whose treatment included radiotherapy and nephrectomy. These receptors all come from a man in his sixties with renal cell carcinoma. Each CDR3 is given with its conserved first and last residue. A D gene is named only where the DNA matches it firmly.

D gene: NA; V gene: TRBV5-5; CDR3 protein: CASSGMNTEAFF
D gene: NA; V gene: TRBV6-1; CDR3 protein: CASSTGTGPNTEAFF
D gene: TRBD1; V gene: TRBV2; CDR3 protein: CASRVGQGAGNTIYF
D gene: TRBD1; V gene: TRBV10-2; CDR3 protein: CASKEQGAEEKLFF
D gene: TRBD2; V gene: TRBV5-1; CDR3 protein: CASSRGGASGRARGQETQYF
D gene: TRBD1; V gene: TRBV5-1; CDR3 protein: CASSLLGTANTGELFF
D gene: NA; V gene: TRBV30; CDR3 protein: CAWSFREKLFF
D gene: TRBD1; V gene: TRBV5-1; CDR3 protein: CASSRSGQGSEKLFF
D gene: NA; V gene: TRBV4-3; CDR3 protein: CASSQDQGFSPLHGYTF
D gene: NA; V gene: TRBV18; CDR3 protein: CASSPPGQRGGYTF
D gene: TRBD1; V gene: TRBV2; CDR3 protein: CASSGQGAENTEAFF
D gene: NA; V gene: TRBV27; CDR3 protein: CASSPRTVTEAFF
D gene: TRBD1; V gene: TRBV6-5; CDR3 protein: CASSSPGQGADEAFF
D gene: NA; V gene: TRBV4-1; CDR3 protein: CASSQDHLLRGWGSNQPQHF
D gene: TRBD1; V gene: TRBV11-2; CDR3 protein: CASSSGTAVAYEQYF
D gene: NA; V gene: TRBV19; CDR3 protein: CASSTTRATNEKLFF
D gene: TRBD1; V gene: TRBV29-1; CDR3 protein: CSVEVDRVYGYTF
D gene: NA; V gene: TRBV10-1; CDR3 protein: CASSDLRGSSYNEQFF
D gene: TRBD1; V gene: TRBV19; CDR3 protein: CASTPGQNSNQPQHF
D gene: TRBD1; V gene: TRBV5-1; CDR3 protein: CASNPGQGKEQYF
D gene: NA; V gene: TRBV18; CDR3 protein: CASSPPGTSRNNEQFF
D gene: NA; V gene: TRBV30; CDR3 protein: CAWSVGQISNEQFF
D gene: NA; V gene: TRBV7-9; CDR3 protein: CASSLMGDWQFF
D gene: NA; V gene: TRBV6-1; CDR3 protein: CASSETWGYGYTF
D gene: NA; V gene: TRBV18; CDR3 protein: CASSPPGALPDTQYF
D gene: NA; V gene: TRBV15; CDR3 protein: CATSRDWDTGTGELFF
D gene: NA; V gene: TRBV18; CDR3 protein: CASSPGLNTEAFF
D gene: NA; V gene: TRBV6-5; CDR3 protein: CASTLGGTPNTEAFF
D gene: TRBD2; V gene: TRBV7-2; CDR3 protein: CASSLTSGGAYEQYF
D gene: TRBD2; V gene: TRBV2; CDR3 protein: CASRESGGLSYEQYF
D gene: TRBD2; V gene: TRBV11-3; CDR3 protein: CASSLAAGAYEQYF
D gene: NA; V gene: TRBV6-5; CDR3 protein: CASSPRGGSTDTQYF
D gene: NA; V gene: TRBV9; CDR3 protein: CASSSRLRGEVTQYF
D gene: NA; V gene: TRBV19; CDR3 protein: CASSIALPETQYF
D gene: NA; V gene: TRBV27; CDR3 protein: CASSFGFGGLETQYF
D gene: NA; V gene: TRBV13; CDR3 protein: CASSFFWGRYGYTF
D gene: TRBD2; V gene: TRBV9; CDR3 protein: CASSDLRGSVTDTQYF
D gene: TRBD2; V gene: TRBV20-1; CDR3 protein: CSVGGAYEQYF
D gene: TRBD1; V gene: TRBV6-1; CDR3 protein: CASSEGTGNTGELFF
D gene: TRBD2; V gene: TRBV25-1; CDR3 protein: CASSESTAGVGETQYF
D gene: TRBD1; V gene: TRBV27; CDR3 protein: CASSLRTGHEKLFF
D gene: NA; V gene: TRBV5-1; CDR3 protein: CASSTTGYTGETQYF
D gene: TRBD2; V gene: TRBV19; CDR3 protein: CASSGEASGGHPSTDTQYF
D gene: TRBD1; V gene: TRBV30; CDR3 protein: CAWKWGRGKDTQYF
D gene: NA; V gene: TRBV6-5; CDR3 protein: CASSPTSGTDTQYF
D gene: TRBD1; V gene: TRBV5-4; CDR3 protein: CASSFDRGLGNYGYTF
D gene: NA; V gene: TRBV5-1; CDR3 protein: CASSQVVVRFGQRKETQYF
D gene: TRBD1; V gene: TRBV9; CDR3 protein: CASSVQGGTDTQYF
D gene: NA; V gene: TRBV19; CDR3 protein: CASSETTGELLYSSYNEQFF
D gene: NA; V gene: TRBV7-9; CDR3 protein: CASSLSPGTNVLTF
D gene: NA; V gene: TRBV14; CDR3 protein: CASSQETRNTEAFF
D gene: TRBD1; V gene: TRBV5-1; CDR3 protein: CASSLSLLGQGATEAFF